A single sample gave rise to the 25 T cell receptor beta chains below, sequenced in a study of blood T cells in healthy people across ages (dated by TCRdb to about 2015). Libraries came from 5' RACE. The data were produced on an Illumina HiSeq 2500. A second PCR of 7 to 11 cycles was performed with a sample-barcoded 5' primer and a J-beta primer mix. TCRdb reprocessed the public reads (quality trimming at Q25 with fastp, clone calling with MiXCR) and kept in-frame beta chains. CDR3 protein sequences are deduplicated, and each keeps its most common genes and DNA. Within this sample are some 1.5 million distinct CDR3 sequences, with roughly two fifths of them counted one time only. 4% of the sample is held by the ten biggest clonotypes. What was sequenced was blood. All receptors come from a woman aged 18-29 years in good health.

This clonotype occurred once. This rearrangement joins TRBV28 to TRBJ1-5, with TRBD1 as a possible D gene (5 bases). V was cut by 5 bases and J by 9 bases, with 20 bases left in between. This CDR3 is built from 15 residues. Germline V gives CDR1 MDHEN, CDR2 SYDVKM. The CDR3: CASSPIPRGIRPQHF. CDR3 nucleotides: TGTGCCAGCAGTCCAATCCCGCGGGGGATTCGGCCCCAGCATTTT.

The chain joins TRBV25-1 to TRBJ2-1, with 8 bases matching TRBD2. Germline CDR1 and CDR2: MGHDK and SYGVNS. J was trimmed by 2 bases and V by 4 bases; bases with no gene match: 10. The CDR3 spans 17 residues. In DNA form, the CDR3 reads TGTGCCAGCAGTGGCCCAGCGGGAGATCAACCCTACAATGAGCAGTTCTTC. This encodes CASSGPAGDQPYNEQFF.

The chain has TRBV6-1 and TRBJ1-4; weak D call: TRBD1 (5 bases). CDR1 and CDR2 (germline): MNHNS, SASEGT. The V gene lost 3 bases and the J gene lost 4 bases, with 12 bases spanning the gap. CDR3 length: 15 amino acids. The CDR3 DNA is TGTGCCAGCAGTGATATACAGACAGTTAATGAAAAACTGTTTTTT. It codes for CASSDIQTVNEKLFF.

This clonotype was detected many times. Mismatch with germline at one junction end may stem from a read error. The CDR3 region has the DNA TGTGCTAGCAGCTTAATCCACCAAGAGACCCAGTACTTC. Protein product: CASSLIHQETQYF. The chain employs TRBV7-7 and TRBJ2-5; D call uncertain. The CDR3 covers 13 residues. Germline V CDR1 and CDR2: SSHAT, FNYEAQ (reference sequence).

This clonotype was seen more than once but under ten times. This chain connects TRBV12-3 or TRBV12-4 to TRBJ1-6; a weak D match, TRBD1 (6 bases). CDR3 size: 13 residues. With 3 bases removed from V and 9 bases from J, the gap between germline ends came to 9 bases. In nucleotides, the CDR3 is TGTGCCAGCAGTTTGGGGGGGCGTTCACCCCTCCACTTT. Its translation: CASSLGGRSPLHF.

The rearrangement links TRBV20-1 to TRBJ1-1; no clear D gene. The CDR3 totals 12 residues. The ends were cut back, 4 bases at V and 2 bases at J, with 8 bases in the middle. CDR1 is DFQATT and CDR2 is SNEGSKA in the germline V gene (reference sequence). In DNA, the CDR3 is TGCAGTGCTACAGGATTAAACACTGAAGCTTTCTTT. Translating it yields CSATGLNTEAFF.

The chain uses TRBV6-5 and TRBJ2-7; TRBD2 agrees at 8 bases. Unmatched junction bases numbered 12, after V lost 4 bases and J lost 7 bases. Germline CDR1 reads MNHEY; CDR2 reads SVGAGI. This CDR3 is 15 amino acids long. The CDR3, as DNA: TGTGCCAGCAGTTCAATAGCGGGGCTTATTGATGAGCAGTACTTC. Translation: CASSSIAGLIDEQYF.

This clonotype was seen only a few times. The chain combines TRBV12-3 or TRBV12-4 with TRBJ1-2; D remains ambiguous. CDR3 size: 14 residues. Deletions cut 0 bases from V and 4 bases from J, with 9 bases between. Here the CDR3 DNA reads TGTGCCAGCAGTTTAGCCCCACGGACCTATGGCTACACCTTC. Its translation: CASSLAPRTYGYTF.

Details on this clonotype: Since a much larger clone is just one base distant, this may be a read error. The V call is TRBV5-1, the J call TRBJ2-7, with D perhaps TRBD2 (5 bases). The V gene lost 4 bases and the J gene lost 2 bases, with 16 bases spanning the gap. The CDR3 contains 15 residues. In germline, CDR1 is SGHRS, CDR2 YFSETQ. In nucleotides, the CDR3 is TGCGCCAGCAGCCCCGTTTTAGGGAGAACCTACGAGCAGTACTTC. It specifies CASSPVLGRTYEQYF.

This clonotype turned up a few times. The rearrangement joins TRBV27 to TRBJ1-6; tentatively, D is TRBD1 (5 bases). CDR1 is MNHEY, CDR2 SMNVEV, per germline (reference sequence). The CDR3 loop spans 15 amino acids. V was cut by 0 bases and J by 4 bases, with 7 bases left in between. The DNA for the CDR3 is TGTGCCAGCAGTTTATCGGGACGGTATAATTCACCCCTCCACTTT. This translates into CASSLSGRYNSPLHF.

This chain links TRBV6-5 with TRBJ1-2; D is unresolved. Germline values: CDR1 MNHEY, CDR2 SVGAGI. The CDR3 has 14 amino acids. Trimming cost V 5 bases and J 0 bases, with 10 bases left between them. The CDR3 sequence is CASSLQPTNYGYTF. The DNA of the CDR3 is TGTGCCAGCAGTCTTCAGCCGACTAACTATGGCTACACCTTC.

This clonotype was observed a few times. The chain combines TRBV20-1 with TRBJ2-3; D is unclear. Deletions cut 7 bases from V and 2 bases from J, with 10 bases between. From germline, CDR1 is DFQATT and CDR2 SNEGSKA (reference sequence). The CDR3 runs to 12 residues. The CDR3 is CSGATFTDTQYF. In DNA, the CDR3 is TGCAGTGGGGCGACCTTCACAGATACGCAGTATTTT.

This chain links TRBV4-2 with TRBJ2-1, with 10 positions matching TRBD2. Germline V gives CDR1 LGHNA, CDR2 YNFKEQ. V was pared by 4 bases and J by 13 bases, with 10 bases of the junction left unmatched. This CDR3 comprises 14 residues. The CDR3 nucleotides read TGTGCCAGCAGCCCTAGCGGGAGAGGAGAGACCCAGTTCTTC. This codes for CASSPSGRGETQFF.

This clonotype was found a few times. This sequence joins TRBV7-8 and TRBJ1-4, with a weak D call TRBD1 (5 bases). CDR1 is SGHVS and CDR2 is FQNEAQ in the germline V gene. This CDR3 comprises 17 residues. Trimming shortened V by 5 bases and J by 4 bases, and 20 bases separated the two germline ends. The CDR3 sequence is CASSPEAGLGVNEKLFF. DNA for the CDR3: TGTGCCAGCAGCCCAGAGGCAGGACTAGGGGTTAATGAAAAACTGTTTTTT.

This clonotype was seen a few times. J is TRBJ2-2 and V is TRBV20-1; TRBD1 matches 9 bases. Trimming took 6 bases from V and 7 from J; bases not matched to a gene: 9. The CDR3 length is 14 residues. Germline CDR1 DFQATT, CDR2 SNEGSKA (reference sequence). CDR3 protein: CSAHRTGAIGELFF. The CDR3 DNA reads as TGCAGTGCACACCGGACAGGGGCCATCGGGGAGCTGTTTTTT.

This clonotype was counted many times. A much more abundant neighbour one base away suggests this may be a read error. The chain recombines TRBV20-1 with TRBJ2-7; 7 bases line up with TRBD2. The V and J ends lost 2 bases and 2 bases, in that order; junction bases with no gene match: 6. Looked up from germline, CDR1 is DFQATT and CDR2 is SNEGSKA (reference sequence). The CDR3 consists of 14 residues. The CDR3 region is CSARRCGSPYEQYF. CDR3 sequence (DNA): TGCAGTGCTAGACGATGCGGGAGCCCCTACGAGCAGTACTTC.

The chain recombines TRBV4-3 with TRBJ2-5; D may be TRBD2 (6 bases). The better agreement between TRBJ2-7 and the DNA end casts doubt on the J call. Germline V CDR1 and CDR2: LGHNA, YSLEER. This CDR3 has 16 residues. CDR3 DNA: TGCGCCAGCAGCCAAGATTGGGGCGGGGAAAAACCCGAGCAGTACTTC. Protein: CASSQDWGGEKPEQYF.

The V call is TRBV20-1, the J call TRBJ2-1, with D tentatively TRBD2 (5 bases). V dropped 6 bases and J dropped 9 bases, with 15 bases sitting between them. This CDR3 region has 12 residues. CDR1 is DFQATT and CDR2 is SNEGSKA in the germline V gene (reference sequence). CDR3 loop: CSARTGDREQFF. In DNA, the CDR3 is TGCAGTGCGAGGACCGGGGATCGTGAGCAGTTCTTC.

The table lists this clonotype with a few counts. J is TRBJ2-1 and V is TRBV10-3; no firm D call. The V gene's germline CDR1 is ENHRY and CDR2 SYGVKD. With 5 bases removed from V and 0 bases from J, the gap between germline ends came to 11 bases. This CDR3 is 15 amino acids long. CDR3 in amino acids: CAISPGRYSYNEQFF. In DNA, the CDR3 is TGTGCCATCAGTCCCGGACGGTACTCCTACAATGAGCAGTTCTTC.

As regards this clonotype: Mismatch with germline at one junction end may stem from a read error. This chain joins TRBV4-3 and TRBJ2-4; 8 bases align to TRBD1. This CDR3 contains 13 residues. CDR1 and CDR2 (germline): LGHNA, YSLEER. CDR3 protein: CTSSQGQGNIQYF. As DNA, the CDR3 is TGCACCAGCAGCCAAGGACAGGGAAACATTCAGTACTTC.

The CDR3: CASSRSHRGRLSGYTF. In DNA form, the CDR3 reads TGTGCCAGCAGCCGGAGCCACAGGGGGCGACTGAGTGGCTACACCTTC. The V gene is TRBV3-1, the J gene TRBJ1-2, with 9 positions matching TRBD1. The V gene's germline CDR1 is LGHDT and CDR2 YNNKEL (reference sequence). This CDR3 spans 16 amino acids. J lost 7 bases, V lost 4 bases, and 13 bases had no gene match. Full variable domain (remainder filled in from reference TRBV3-1 and TRBJ1-2): DTAVSQTPKYLVTQMGNDKSIKCEQNLGHDTMYWYKQDSKKFLKIMFSYNNKELIINETVPNRFSPKSPDKAHLNLHINSLELGDSAVYFCASSRSHRGRLSGYTFGSGTRLTVV.

The chain links TRBV28 to TRBJ1-5; D unclear. Germline V gene data show CDR1 as MDHEN and CDR2 as SYDVKM. The CDR3 loop spans 16 amino acids. Trimming removed 3 bases at V and 2 bases at J, with 14 bases between. The CDR3 loop is CASSFRTVRGNQPQHF. The CDR3 nucleotides read TGTGCCAGCAGTTTCCGCACAGTGAGAGGCAATCAGCCCCAGCATTTT.

The rearrangement links TRBV4-1 to TRBJ1-4; TRBD1 might be the D (5 bases). This CDR3 is 16 amino acids long. V gave up 4 bases and J gave up 0 bases, with 12 bases separating them. Germline V gene sequence: CDR1 MGHRA, CDR2 YSYEKL. CDR3 in DNA: TGCGCCAGCAGCCGCGGGGCGGGGGCAACTAATGAAAAACTGTTTTTT. Translating it yields CASSRGAGATNEKLFF.

The chain is built from TRBV6-5 and TRBJ1-2, with 9 bases aligning to TRBD1. Trimming cost V 8 bases and J 4 bases; bases outside gene matches: 8. Germline V lookup: CDR1 MNHEY, CDR2 SVGAGI. The CDR3 has 14 amino acids. As DNA, the CDR3 is TGTGCCAGCGGTACAGGGGGCCCGGCCTATGGCTACACCTTC. Translating it yields CASGTGGPAYGYTF.

The rearrangement uses TRBV28 and TRBJ2-7; tentatively, D is TRBD2 (6 bases). Germline V lookup: CDR1 MDHEN, CDR2 SYDVKM. Between the trimmed V and J ends, which lost 3 bases and 2 bases, there was a span of 14 bases. The CDR3 consists of 15 residues. CDR3 sequence (DNA): TGTGCCAGCAGTTTTACGGACGGCGGGACCTACGAGCAGTACTTC. This codes for CASSFTDGGTYEQYF. The full variable domain, in which reference TRBV28 and TRBJ2-7 provide the parts outside the CDR3, is DVKVTQSSRYLVKRTGEKVFLECVQDMDHENMFWYRQDPGLGLRLIYFSYDVKMKEKGDIPEGYSVSREKKERFSLILESASTNQTSMYLCASSFTDGGTYEQYFGPGTRLTVT.